This entry features one TCR beta chain sequence. Its antigen is undetermined. The data were obtained in a study of read filtering for tumor transcriptome and immune sequencing. Study-wide findings and caveats: Dropping single-read clonotypes raised IR-seq and RNA-seq shared-clonotype correlation. In IR-seq, single-read clonotypes were about 81.9% of clonotypes but approximately 3.5% of reads. The CD138-negative fraction was mixed bone marrow immune cells, not pure T cells.

The library was built from 400 ng RNA with molecular barcoded adaptors for alpha/delta and beta/gamma chains. One entry per CDR3 protein results from TCRdb running MiXCR on the reads. The sample holds several thousand distinct CDR3 sequences; around 21% are singletons and the top ten take 15% to 20%. CDR1 is SGHAT, CDR2 FQNNGV, per germline. The germline V and J ends were trimmed by 5 bases and 11 bases, with 24 bases remaining between them. This CDR3 is 15 amino acids long. This chain joins TRBV11-2 and TRBJ2-5; a possible D gene is TRBD2 (5 bases). The receptor was isolated from a donor at least 40 years old with multiple myeloma. Sequencing was performed on a population of CD138-negative cells sorted from bone marrow. The CDR3 region is CASSPLTTHGEGQYF. In DNA form, the CDR3 reads TGTGCCAGCAGCCCGCTTACGACCCACGGTGAGGGACAGTACTTC.